Listed below are T cell receptor beta chains from one sample, sequenced in a study of response to subunit inactivated influenza vaccine. TCRdb re-analysed the RT-PCR reads in MiXCR, keeping a single row per CDR3 protein. The sample has hundreds of thousands of distinct CDR3 sequences; 12% to 15% are singletons. Sequenced here: PBMCs from blood, sampled less than 15 days before vaccination. Receptors originate from a man in his forties or fifties who received an inactivated influenza vaccine. The CDR3 runs from the conserved cysteine through the conserved F or W. D genes are given only for firm matches. Clone size is given for some rows only: seen once, a few or many times, or a class if the clone is expanded.

TRBV29-1	TRBJ2-7	TRBD1	12	few	TGCAGCGGGGGACAGGGTGGCTACGAGCAGTACTTC	CSGGQGGYEQYF
TRBV6-5	TRBJ1-6	-	14	many	TGTGCCAGCAGTTCTCCCAGGACAGCGAGAACCCTCCACTTT	CASSSPRTARTLHF
TRBV6-1	TRBJ1-4	TRBD1	15	-	TGTGCCAGCAGCAGGACCGGGACAGGGAACCAAAAACTGTTTTTT	CASSRTGTGNQKLFF
TRBV5-1	TRBJ2-7	TRBD1	15	-	TGCGCCAGCAGCTTGACCCGCACAGGGGTCAACGAGCAGTACTTC	CASSLTRTGVNEQYF
TRBV29-1	TRBJ2-7	TRBD1	12	-	TGCAGCGTGCCGACAGGGCCCTACGAGCAGTACTTC	CSVPTGPYEQYF
TRBV6-6	TRBJ2-7	-	13	many	TGTGCCAGCAGTAGTCCGGGGACCTACGAGCAGTACTTC	CASSSPGTYEQYF
TRBV21-1	TRBJ2-2	-	13	few	TGTGCCAGCAGCATTAAGACAGACGGGGAGCTGTTTTTT	CASSIKTDGELFF
TRBV27	TRBJ2-5	-	14	-	TGTGCCAGCAGGCCGCGAGGGGGCCAAGAGACCCAGTACTTC	CASRPRGGQETQYF
TRBV6-1	TRBJ2-2	TRBD1	15	-	TGTGCCAGCAAAATGGACAGGGTCGGTTCCGGGGAGCTGTTTTTT	CASKMDRVGSGELFF
TRBV29-1	TRBJ2-7	-	13	-	TGCTCCGCGGCGGTAGCGGTTTCCTACGAGCAGTACTTC	CSAAVAVSYEQYF
TRBV6-2/TRBV6-3	TRBJ1-5	-	15	-	TGTGCCAGCAGTTACTCGGGGACTGAAAATCACCCCCAGCATTTT	CASSYSGTENHPQHF
TRBV30	TRBJ2-7	TRBD2	14	-	TGTGCCTGGAGTCGGACTAGCGGGGGCTACGAGCAGTACTTC	CAWSRTSGGYEQYF
TRBV20-1	TRBJ2-7	TRBD1	13	many	TGCAGTGCTAGGTCGGACAGGCCCTACGAGCAGTACTTC	CSARSDRPYEQYF
TRBV6-1	TRBJ2-5	-	13	few	TGTGCCAGCAGTGAACGGGACCAAGAGACCCAGTACTTC	CASSERDQETQYF
TRBV5-1	TRBJ2-1	-	18	-	TGCGCCAGCAGCTTGGCCGGAGAGAGGGGAGTTGTCCACAATGAGCAGTTCTTC	CASSLAGERGVVHNEQFF
TRBV5-1	TRBJ1-1	-	17	once	TGCGCCAGCAGCTTGGACAGGGTGAGGAGTCCGAACACTGAAGCTTTCTTT	CASSLDRVRSPNTEAFF
TRBV10-3	TRBJ2-5	TRBD1	14	few	TGTGCCATCAGTGAACAGGGGTGGGGGGAGACCCAGTACTTC	CAISEQGWGETQYF
TRBV2	TRBJ2-3	TRBD1	17	-	TGTGCCATCTGTTCTTCCGGGGACAGGGCCCGCACAGATACGCAGTATTTT	CAICSSGDRARTDTQYF
TRBV3-1	TRBJ2-3	-	16	-	TGTGCCAGCAGCCAAGTTCGGGGGGCCCCCCCAGATACGCAGTATTTT	CASSQVRGAPPDTQYF
TRBV18	TRBJ2-1	TRBD2	15	-	TGTGCCAGCTCACCACCAGGACTAGCGGGGGGTGAGCAGTTCTTC	CASSPPGLAGGEQFF
TRBV5-4	TRBJ2-1	TRBD2	12	many	TGTGCCAGCAGCTCCATAGCGGGGTTATGGTTCTTC	CASSSIAGLWFF
TRBV7-9	TRBJ2-6	TRBD1	17	-	TGTGCCAGCACAGTTGGGACAGCTGGCTCTGGGGCCAACGTCCTGACTTTC	CASTVGTAGSGANVLTF
TRBV20-1	TRBJ1-5	-	14	-	TGCAGTGCGGACACAGGGTCCAGCAATCAGCCCCAGCATTTT	CSADTGSSNQPQHF
TRBV12-3/TRBV12-4	TRBJ2-1	-	16	many	TGTGCCAGCAGTTACTTGATCGGGGGCTCCTACAATGAGCAGTTCTTC	CASSYLIGGSYNEQFF
TRBV4-3	TRBJ2-3	-	17	few	TGCGCCAGCAGCCAAGGGGGGTCAGTTACTAGCACAGATACGCAGTATTTT	CASSQGGSVTSTDTQYF
TRBV24-1	TRBJ2-7	-	12	many	TGTGCCACCAGTGATAAAAGTAGCGAGCAGTACTTC	CATSDKSSEQYF
TRBV29-1	TRBJ2-7	TRBD1	12	-	TGCAGCGTGATATGGACAGGGCCTTTCCTATACTTC	CSVIWTGPFLYF
TRBV19	TRBJ2-1	TRBD2	17	-	TGTGCCAGTAGCTCGCTGGGACTAGCGGGGACCTACAATGAGCAGTTCTTC	CASSSLGLAGTYNEQFF
TRBV19	TRBJ1-5	-	16	-	TGTGCCAGTTCGAGTATCCTAAGGGGAAGCAATCAGCCCCAGCATTTT	CASSSILRGSNQPQHF
TRBV15	TRBJ2-7	TRBD1	14	-	TGTGCCACCAGCAGCTCCGGGACAGTCTACGAGCAGTACTTC	CATSSSGTVYEQYF
TRBV7-9	TRBJ2-7	TRBD2	17	-	TGTGCCAGCAGCTTAGGGGTACTAGCGGGGGGCCCCTACGAGCAGTACTTC	CASSLGVLAGGPYEQYF
TRBV6-1	TRBJ1-5	TRBD1	14	few	TGTGCCAGCAGCCGGGACAGCGTCAATCAGCCCCAGCATTTT	CASSRDSVNQPQHF
TRBV2	TRBJ1-4	-	14	few	TGTGCCAGCGGAACTGGACTTTCCGGGGAAAAACTGTTTTTT	CASGTGLSGEKLFF